This is a list of T cell receptor beta chains from one sample in a study of T cells after posttransplantation cyclophosphamide. The assay was immunoSEQ multiplex PCR, and TCRdb's table has in-frame clones only and misses some. The data hold around 6,200 clones, with approximately 94% observed a single time. The sequenced sample was CD8+ T cells sorted from blood, obtained after allogeneic stem cell transplant with posttransplant cyclophosphamide. These TCRs come from a male patient between 60 and 69 years old who received an allogeneic stem cell transplant from a related donor and was CMV-positive. These T cells may partly come from the graft donor. CDR3s include the opening cysteine and the closing phenylalanine or tryptophan. D genes are given only for firm matches. Where a row states a size, it is once, few, many or the class of an expanded clone; other rows omit it.

v_call	j_call	d_call	clone_size	cdr3_nt	cdr3_aa
TRBV2	TRBJ2-7	TRBD1	.	TGTGCCAGCAGTGAGGGACAGTCGATCTCCTACGAGCAGTACTTC	CASSEGQSISYEQYF
TRBV6-5	TRBJ1-1	TRBD1	.	TGTGCCAGCAGTTCGGGACAGTTGAACACTGAAGCTTTCTTT	CASSSGQLNTEAFF
TRBV2	TRBJ1-1	.	few	TGTGCCAGCACAGGCATTGGATTCATGAACACTGAAGCTTTCTTT	CASTGIGFMNTEAFF
TRBV4-1	TRBJ1-2	.	.	TGCGCCAGCAGCCAATGGGAGGCCTATGGCTACACCTTC	CASSQWEAYGYTF
TRBV7-3	TRBJ2-1	TRBD2	once	TGTGCCAGCAGCGCGGGGGCCTACAATGAGCAGTTCTTC	CASSAGAYNEQFF
TRBV11-3	TRBJ2-3	.	.	TGTGCCAGCAGCTTAGATCGGGGTGGGACAGATACGCAGTATTTT	CASSLDRGGTDTQYF
TRBV4-3	TRBJ2-1	.	.	TGCGCCAGCAGCCAAGATCTAGGGGTCTTCTACAATGAGCAGTTCTTC	CASSQDLGVFYNEQFF
TRBV21-1	TRBJ1-6	.	.	TGTGCCAGCAGCAAGACAGAAACCCATAATTCACCCCTCCACTTT	CASSKTETHNSPLHF
TRBV29-1	TRBJ1-2	TRBD1	.	TGCAGCGTTGAACCGAGCCTTGGACAGGACCTCTATGGCTACACCTTC	CSVEPSLGQDLYGYTF
TRBV5-4	TRBJ2-5	.	.	TGTGCCAGCAGCTTGGCCCTGCGCCAAGAGACCCAGTACTTC	CASSLALRQETQYF
TRBV5-1	TRBJ2-3	TRBD1	.	TGCGCCAGCAGCTTGGATGGACAGGGGCCAGATACGCAGTATTTT	CASSLDGQGPDTQYF
TRBV13	TRBJ1-1	.	.	TGTGCCACTGCCTTGTCGGGGACTGAAGCTTTCTTT	CATALSGTEAFF
TRBV15	TRBJ1-5	.	.	TGTGCCACCAGCAGAGATTGGGGCAAGCCCCAGCATTTT	CATSRDWGKPQHF
TRBV19	TRBJ2-3	.	.	TGTGCCAGTAGTGAGGCAGCTTTCACAGATACGCAGTATTTT	CASSEAAFTDTQYF
TRBV11-2	TRBJ1-1	.	.	TGTGCCAGCAGCTTAACGACTGTGAACACTGAAGCTTTCTTT	CASSLTTVNTEAFF
TRBV11-2	TRBJ1-2	.	once	TGTGCCAGCAGCTTAGGGGGCAGGGGAATTGGCTACACCTTC	CASSLGGRGIGYTF
TRBV15	TRBJ1-5	.	.	TGTGCCACCAGCACGGAGCGAAATAGCAATCAGCCCCAGCATTTT	CATSTERNSNQPQHF
TRBV2	TRBJ1-1	TRBD1	.	TGTGCCAGCAGTGAAACAGGGGGCAGGGGGACTGAAGCTTTCTTT	CASSETGGRGTEAFF
TRBV27	TRBJ1-1	TRBD1	once	TGTGCCAGCAGTTGGGGACAGCCTAACACTGAAGCTTTCTTT	CASSWGQPNTEAFF
TRBV15	TRBJ2-5	TRBD1	.	TGTGCCACCAGCAGCGACAGGGGGCAAGAGACCCAGTACTTC	CATSSDRGQETQYF
TRBV7-9	TRBJ1-5	.	.	TGTGCCAGCAGCTTACCAGGGGATAGCAATCAGCCCCAGCATTTT	CASSLPGDSNQPQHF
TRBV28	TRBJ2-7	TRBD1	.	TGTGCCAGTTTTGGGACAGCGTACTACGAGCAGTACTTC	CASFGTAYYEQYF
TRBV7-9	TRBJ1-2	.	.	TGTGCCAGCAGCTTAGCGACTGGATCCGGCCGGGGTGGAGGCTACACCTTC	CASSLATGSGRGGGYTF
TRBV25-1	TRBJ1-2	.	.	TGTGCCAGCAGTGAATTACAGGATGGCTACACCTTC	CASSELQDGYTF
TRBV4-1	TRBJ2-1	TRBD2	.	TGCGCCAGCAGCCAAGGGCTAGCGGGCTCCTACAATGAGCAGTTCTTC	CASSQGLAGSYNEQFF
TRBV7-2	TRBJ1-1	TRBD1	once	TGTGCCAGCAGCTTAGGAGCAGGGGGCACTGAAGCTTTCTTT	CASSLGAGGTEAFF
TRBV5-6	TRBJ2-1	TRBD2	.	TGTGCCAGCAGCCCGGTCGGCGGGGGGGCTCTAAATGAGCAGTTCTTC	CASSPVGGGALNEQFF
TRBV13	TRBJ1-1	TRBD1	once	TGTGCCAGCAGCTTAGACACAGGGGGCTTGAACACTGAAGCTTTCTTT	CASSLDTGGLNTEAFF
TRBV15	TRBJ1-5	TRBD1	.	TGTGCCACCAGAGCTCATGGACAGGGGGACCAGCCCCAGCATTTT	CATRAHGQGDQPQHF
TRBV10-3	TRBJ2-1	.	.	TGTGCCATCAGACAGGGCCCCTTGGGTGAGCAGTTCTTC	CAIRQGPLGEQFF
TRBV25-1	TRBJ1-4	.	few	TGTGCCAGCAGTGAGAAAACAACGAATGAAAAACTGTTTTTT	CASSEKTTNEKLFF
TRBV25-1	TRBJ1-1	TRBD1	.	TGTGCCAGCAGTGAAGAGTACAGGGGTGGCACTGAAGCTTTCTTT	CASSEEYRGGTEAFF
TRBV4-3	TRBJ1-2	.	.	TGCGCCAGCAGCCAAGATTATCTCCAGGGCTACTATGGCTACACCTTC	CASSQDYLQGYYGYTF
TRBV9	TRBJ1-2	TRBD1	.	TGTGCCAGCAGCGTAGTCGACAGGGGCTTAGCCTTC	CASSVVDRGLAF
TRBV9	TRBJ2-5	.	once	TGTGCCAGCAGCCCCCCCAGCGGACAAGAGACCCAGTACTTC	CASSPPSGQETQYF
TRBV5-6	TRBJ2-3	TRBD2	once	TGTGCCAGCAGCTGGATCACGGGGGGGACCACAGATACGCAGTATTTT	CASSWITGGTTDTQYF
TRBV2	TRBJ1-6	.	.	TGTGCCAGCAGTGAAACTAGGGATTCACCCCTCCACTTT	CASSETRDSPLHF
TRBV7-8	TRBJ2-2	.	.	TGTGCCAGCAGCTACCACGAGGGCGTCTCGAACACCGGGGAGCTGTTTTTT	CASSYHEGVSNTGELFF
TRBV7-3	TRBJ2-5	TRBD2	.	TGTGCCAGCAGCTCGGGACTAGCGGAGAGACAAGAGACCCAGTACTTC	CASSSGLAERQETQYF
TRBV18	TRBJ2-5	TRBD2	.	TGTGCCAGCTCTCTCGGGACTAGCGGGGGCGAGACCCAGTACTTC	CASSLGTSGGETQYF
TRBV4-1	TRBJ1-1	.	.	TGCGCCAGCAGCCAAGCAAGGCAGGACACTGAAGCTTTCTTT	CASSQARQDTEAFF
TRBV6-1	TRBJ1-5	.	.	TGTGCCAGCAGTGACGGGAATCAGCCCCAGCATTTT	CASSDGNQPQHF
TRBV4-3	TRBJ2-3	.	.	TGCGCCAGCAGCCTATCCACCCGCGAACTAGGAACAGATACGCAGTATTTT	CASSLSTRELGTDTQYF
TRBV7-9	TRBJ2-1	TRBD2	.	TGTGCCAGCAGCCCCCCTAGCGGGGGAGCGATCTCCTACAATGAGCAGTTCTTC	CASSPPSGGAISYNEQFF
TRBV6-6	TRBJ1-3	.	.	TGTGCCACCCGAGGCTCTGGAAACACCATATATTTT	CATRGSGNTIYF
TRBV28	TRBJ2-1	.	.	TGTGCCAGCAGTTTATCCCCGAGGAGCAGAGTAGATGAGCAGTTCTTC	CASSLSPRSRVDEQFF
TRBV7-2	TRBJ2-3	.	.	TGTGCCAGCAGCTTAGATCGGGGTGGGACAGATACGCAGTATTTT	CASSLDRGGTDTQYF
TRBV7-9	TRBJ2-5	.	.	TGTGCCAGCAGCCACCAAGCGAACCAAGAGACCCAGTACTTC	CASSHQANQETQYF
TRBV28	TRBJ2-1	.	.	TGTGCCAGCATTATGGGGACACCGACCTACAATGAGCAGTTCTTC	CASIMGTPTYNEQFF
TRBV7-9	TRBJ2-2	.	.	TGTGCCAGCAGCTCCTCGCTTGGGGGCCCGAACACCGGGGAGCTGTTTTTT	CASSSSLGGPNTGELFF
TRBV4-1	TRBJ2-1	.	.	TGCGCCAGCAGCCAAGATCAGCAGGGTGGCAATGAGCAGTTCTTC	CASSQDQQGGNEQFF
TRBV7-9	TRBJ2-1	TRBD2	.	TGTGCCAGCACACCCGGGACTAGTTGGGATGAGCAGTTCTTC	CASTPGTSWDEQFF
TRBV28	TRBJ1-6	.	.	TGTGCCACAGGGGTTTCACCCCTCCACTTT	CATGVSPLHF